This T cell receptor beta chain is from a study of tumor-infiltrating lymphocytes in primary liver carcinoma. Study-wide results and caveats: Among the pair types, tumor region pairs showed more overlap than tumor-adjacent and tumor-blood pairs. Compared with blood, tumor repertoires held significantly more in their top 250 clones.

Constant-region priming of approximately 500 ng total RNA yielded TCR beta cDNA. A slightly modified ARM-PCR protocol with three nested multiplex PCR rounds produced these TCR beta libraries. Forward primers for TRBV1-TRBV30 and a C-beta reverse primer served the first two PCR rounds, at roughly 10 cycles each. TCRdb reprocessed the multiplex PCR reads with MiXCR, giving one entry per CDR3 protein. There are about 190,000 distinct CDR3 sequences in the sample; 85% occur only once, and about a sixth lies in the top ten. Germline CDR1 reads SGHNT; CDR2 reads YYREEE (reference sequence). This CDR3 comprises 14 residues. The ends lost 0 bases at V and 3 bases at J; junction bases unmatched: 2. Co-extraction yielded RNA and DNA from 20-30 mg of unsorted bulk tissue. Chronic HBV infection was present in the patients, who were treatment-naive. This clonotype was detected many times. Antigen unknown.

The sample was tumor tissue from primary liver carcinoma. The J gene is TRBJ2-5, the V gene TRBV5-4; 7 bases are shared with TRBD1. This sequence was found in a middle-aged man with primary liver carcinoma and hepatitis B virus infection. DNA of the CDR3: TGTGCCAGCAGCTTGGTGACAGGGAAAGAGACCCAGTACTTC. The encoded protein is CASSLVTGKETQYF.